The rows below give T cell receptor beta chains drawn from one sample of a study of blood T cells in healthy people across ages. MiXCR was run by TCRdb on the 5' RACE reads, yielding one entry per CDR3 protein. Of over a million distinct CDR3 sequences in the sample, approximately 39% were seen once. Material: blood. These receptors were obtained from a woman between 18 and 29 years old in good health. CDR3s include the opening cysteine and the closing phenylalanine or tryptophan. A D gene is named only where the DNA matches it firmly. Clone sizes are given selectively: once, few, many, or a class where the clone is expanded.

-	-	TRBV29-1	TRBJ1-2	TGCAGCGTTCTTAAGGCTACCGGGGGCTACACCTTC	CSVLKATGGYTF
-	few	TRBV7-8	TRBJ1-2	TGTGCCAGCAGCTTTAGTCGGGGTGACGGCTACACCTTC	CASSFSRGDGYTF
-	-	TRBV5-1	TRBJ2-5	TGCGCCAGCAGCTTACAGGCGAACCAAGAGACCCAGTACTTC	CASSLQANQETQYF
TRBD1	-	TRBV5-1	TRBJ2-5	TGCGCCAGCAGCTTTGACAGGGGGGTAGGAGAGACCCAGTACTTC	CASSFDRGVGETQYF
TRBD1	-	TRBV15	TRBJ1-2	TGTGCCACCAGCGACAGGGTAGACTATGGCTACACCTTC	CATSDRVDYGYTF
-	once	TRBV30	TRBJ1-5	TGTGCCTGGAGTGTAGGAGGGGATCAGCCCCAGCATTTT	CAWSVGGDQPQHF
TRBD1	-	TRBV11-2	TRBJ1-2	TGTGCCAGCAGCTTAGCCGGGACAGGGGGCGGATATGGCTACACCTTC	CASSLAGTGGGYGYTF
TRBD1	-	TRBV6-2/TRBV6-3	TRBJ2-7	TGTGCCAGCAGTAAAGGGACAGACGACTACGAGCAGTACTTC	CASSKGTDDYEQYF
-	few	TRBV12-3/TRBV12-4	TRBJ1-1	TGTGCCAGCAACCGGGCTGCCACTGAAGCTTTCTTT	CASNRAATEAFF
-	-	TRBV27	TRBJ2-3	TGTGCCAGCAGCTCGGGGGCATGGATCACAGATACGCAGTATTTT	CASSSGAWITDTQYF
TRBD1	few	TRBV29-1	TRBJ2-7	TGCAGCGCCTGGGACAGGGGATTCGACGAGCAGTACTTC	CSAWDRGFDEQYF
TRBD2	few	TRBV20-1	TRBJ2-1	TGCAGTGCTAGAGCCTGGACTAGCGGGCATATAAAGAGCTCCTACAATGAGCAGTTCTTC	CSARAWTSGHIKSSYNEQFF
TRBD2	few	TRBV20-1	TRBJ2-3	TGCAGTGCTCATTTAGCGGGAGGCTCAGATACGCAGTATTTT	CSAHLAGGSDTQYF
-	-	TRBV20-1	TRBJ1-1	TGCAGTGCTAGAGACCCGCAGAACACTGAAGCTTTCTTT	CSARDPQNTEAFF
-	few	TRBV4-3	TRBJ2-1	TGCGCCAGCAGCCAAGATCGTCGGGTCGGAGGAAATGAGCAGTTCTTC	CASSQDRRVGGNEQFF
-	-	TRBV12-3/TRBV12-4	TRBJ1-2	TGTGCCAGCACACAACTCCTGACTGGCTATGGCTACACCTTC	CASTQLLTGYGYTF
-	few	TRBV30	TRBJ2-1	TGTGCCTGGAGCCCCGGGGGATGGGAGCAGTTCTTC	CAWSPGGWEQFF
TRBD2	-	TRBV7-9	TRBJ2-1	TGTGCCAGCCGGGTAGCGGGGGGCTCCTACAATGAGCAGTTCTTC	CASRVAGGSYNEQFF
-	few	TRBV7-2	TRBJ2-5	TGTGCCAGCAGCCCCGAGTTGAGCTGGCGACAGTACTTC	CASSPELSWRQYF
-	-	TRBV27	TRBJ2-7	TGTGCCAGCAGTTTATTTGCGGGGGCTAAAGAGGCCCAGTACTTC	CASSLFAGAKEAQYF
-	-	TRBV4-1	TRBJ2-7	TGCGCCAGCAGCCAGCCTCCAGGCGGGTCCCCCTACGAGCAGTACTTC	CASSQPPGGSPYEQYF
-	-	TRBV27	TRBJ2-7	TGTGCCAGCAGCCACAGAACAAGCTCCTACAATGAGCAGTACTTC	CASSHRTSSYNEQYF
-	-	TRBV15	TRBJ2-5	TGTGCCACCAGCAGAGATAGGAGGGCTAGAAAGGACCAAGAGACCCAGTACTTC	CATSRDRRARKDQETQYF
-	many	TRBV18	TRBJ2-7	TGTGCCAGCTCACCAGGCGACTCCTACGAGCAGTACTTC	CASSPGDSYEQYF
TRBD2	few	TRBV3-1	TRBJ2-7	TGTGCCAGCAGCCAAATTAACCGGGACTACAAAGACGAGCAGTACTTC	CASSQINRDYKDEQYF
-	once	TRBV20-1	TRBJ1-4	TGCAGTCTGAAACTCTTGAATGAAAAACTGTTTTTT	CSLKLLNEKLFF
-	few	TRBV7-9	TRBJ2-6	TGTGCCAGCAGCTTACTTGAGGGATCTGGGGCCAACGTCCTGACTTTC	CASSLLEGSGANVLTF
TRBD1	few	TRBV4-3	TRBJ2-6	TGCGCCAGCAGCCAGGACAGGTGGAGCTCTGGGGCCAACGTCCTGACTTTC	CASSQDRWSSGANVLTF
-	few	TRBV24-1	TRBJ2-1	TGTGCCACCATGGGTCGGGACAAAGGGTTCTATGAGCAGTTCTTC	CATMGRDKGFYEQFF
-	-	TRBV7-9	TRBJ1-2	TGTGCCAACAGCTCCTTACAGGGACCTACGGGAGGCTACACCTTC	CANSSLQGPTGGYTF
-	-	TRBV15	TRBJ1-5	TGTGCCACCAGCAGAGACATAGGGGAGGGACAGCCCCAGCATTTT	CATSRDIGEGQPQHF
-	-	TRBV28	TRBJ2-7	TGTGCCAGCAGTTTATGGGGGGGTAGCTCGCCCTACGAGCAGTACTTC	CASSLWGGSSPYEQYF
-	-	TRBV27	TRBJ1-1	TGTGCCAGCCTTCATTTCGCGGACTCGACTGAAGCTTTCTTT	CASLHFADSTEAFF
-	few	TRBV6-5	TRBJ1-2	TGTGCCAGCAGTTACAGGGTTTTCTATGGCTACACCTTC	CASSYRVFYGYTF
TRBD1	-	TRBV27	TRBJ1-5	TGTGCCAGCAGCTGGACAGGGGCCTCCAATCAGCCCCAGCATTTT	CASSWTGASNQPQHF
TRBD1	few	TRBV5-1	TRBJ2-5	TGCGCCAGCAGCCCCCAGGGCAGGGGGAAAGAGGAGACCCAGTACTTC	CASSPQGRGKEETQYF
-	many	TRBV6-5	TRBJ2-1	TGTGCCAGCAGTGACAATCTGGAGGGGGATGAGCAGTTCTTC	CASSDNLEGDEQFF
-	-	TRBV25-1	TRBJ1-1	TGTGCCAGCCATGGAGAATGGGCGGCGAACACTGAAGCTTTCTTT	CASHGEWAANTEAFF
-	-	TRBV29-1	TRBJ1-2	TGCAGCGTTGAAGGGATGGACTATGGCTACACCTTC	CSVEGMDYGYTF
-	many	TRBV20-1	TRBJ2-7	TGCAGTGCTAGAGAGGGGGTATCCTACGAGCAGTACTTC	CSAREGVSYEQYF
TRBD1	few	TRBV7-8	TRBJ1-2	TGTGCCAGCAGCTTAGCTTTTAGGGACAGGGGTGGCTACACCTTC	CASSLAFRDRGGYTF
-	-	TRBV6-2/TRBV6-3	TRBJ1-5	TGTGCCAGCAGTCAGACCGGGACAAAGAATCAGCCCCAGCATTTT	CASSQTGTKNQPQHF
-	few	TRBV18	TRBJ2-7	TGTGCCAGCTCACCATCTTCTACAAGAAGCTCCTACGAGCAGTACTTC	CASSPSSTRSSYEQYF
TRBD2	few	TRBV5-1	TRBJ2-1	TGCGCCAGCAGCGCCCTAGCGGAGCTATACAATGAGCAGTTCTTC	CASSALAELYNEQFF
-	few	TRBV4-2	TRBJ2-1	TGTGCCAGCAGCCCCTTGGGGAAGGTCAGTGAGCAGTTCTTC	CASSPLGKVSEQFF
TRBD2	-	TRBV29-1	TRBJ2-1	TGCAGCGTTGCCGGGCGGGAGGAGAGTTCCTACAATGAGCAGTTCTTC	CSVAGREESSYNEQFF
-	-	TRBV13	TRBJ2-3	TGTGCCAGCAGCTTAGGAGCACGAGCGGAGACAGATACGCAGTATTTT	CASSLGARAETDTQYF
TRBD2	-	TRBV4-3	TRBJ2-3	TGCGCCAGCAGCCAAGTAGCGGGGCGGTCCGGCACAGATACGCAGTATTTT	CASSQVAGRSGTDTQYF
TRBD2	many	TRBV29-1	TRBJ2-7	TGCAGCGCGATACTTGGGACTAGCCTCCTCTACGAGCAGTACTTC	CSAILGTSLLYEQYF
-	-	TRBV12-5	TRBJ2-2	TGTGCTAGTGGTTTAGGGAACACCGGGGAGCTGTTTTTT	CASGLGNTGELFF